A selection of T cell receptor beta chains follows, all from one sample in a study of blood T cell repertoires in COVID-19. The protocol was immunoSEQ multiplex PCR, while the TCRdb copy is restricted to in-frame clones and leaves out a portion. This table holds 170,000 or so clones, about 82% found once. Sequenced material: peripheral blood. These receptors were taken from a man between 50 and 59 years old with active or convalescent COVID-19. The conserved cysteine and the conserved F or W are not part of the CDR3 here.

V	J	CDR3
TRBV11-3	TRBJ1-3	ASSLRGFSGNTIY
TRBV10-3	TRBJ2-1	AISASLEFGYNEQF
TRBV6-6	TRBJ2-7	ASSYLRPGQVYEQY
TRBV7-2	TRBJ2-1	ASSLGVGLGDEQF
TRBV14	TRBJ2-3	ASSPRYGISTDTQY
TRBV9	TRBJ1-6	ASSGQELRSPLH
TRBV29-1	TRBJ2-1	SVVKLAGEQF
TRBV18	TRBJ1-1	ASSSPTGTANTEAF
TRBV4-3	TRBJ2-1	ASSQGLSNEQF
TRBV6-5	TRBJ2-3	ASQVRGAHTTQY
TRBV2	TRBJ1-2	ASSKQTEEYGYT
TRBV6-5	TRBJ1-1	ASSQLDSYPF
TRBV12-5	TRBJ2-2	ASGMGRGTGELF
TRBV7-9	TRBJ1-4	ASSLDGETNEKLF
TRBV5-5	TRBJ2-7	ASSSGTTASYEQY
TRBV7-2	TRBJ2-1	ASKGTRTANEQF
TRBV6-6	TRBJ1-4	ASSLLQGLASTNEKLF
TRBV3-1/TRBV3-2	TRBJ1-6	ASAQSSGERPLH
TRBV29-1	TRBJ1-2	SGDTGGYGYT
TRBV18	TRBJ1-6	ASSPNLQGGYNSPLH
TRBV19	TRBJ1-6	ATKGTGGVNSPLH
TRBV6-5	TRBJ2-3	ASTPALALPDTQY
TRBV21-1	TRBJ1-4	ASSKGQANEKLF
TRBV10-3	TRBJ2-7	AVKAGGNRDLNTYEQY